Shown below are 10 T cell receptor beta chains from a single sample sequenced in a study of blood T cell repertoires in COVID-19. Profiled with immunoSEQ multiplex PCR; TCRdb holds only in-frame clones, not every one. The data contain about 98,000 clones, approximately 86% of them singletons. Sequencing input: peripheral blood. These receptors were obtained from a man in his sixties or seventies with active or convalescent COVID-19.

This clone was recorded once. V usage is TRBV10-1 and J usage is TRBJ2-2; D is ambiguous. Germline CDR1 and CDR2: WNHNN and SYGVQD (reference sequence). CDR3 length: 14 residues. V lost 2 bases, J lost 4 bases, and 8 bases lay in between. In DNA, the CDR3 is TGCGCCAGCAGTGAGGGAGTGGCCACCGGGGAGCTGTTTTTT. Its translation: CASSEGVATGELFF.

The chain carries TRBV5-8 and TRBJ2-5; D call uncertain. CDR3 length: 11 amino acids. V lost 6 bases and J lost 0, with 3 bases in between. Germline CDR1 is SGHTS and CDR2 is YDEGEE. The DNA for the CDR3 is TGTGCCAGCACCGACCAAGAGACCCAGTACTTC. This gives the protein CASTDQETQYF.

The genes are TRBV20-1 and TRBJ1-1; D uncertain. Germline assignment: CDR1 DFQATT and CDR2 SNEGSKA (reference sequence). The CDR3 sequence is 10 residues long. The V end lost 5 bases, the J end lost 4 bases, and 5 bases lay between the germline ends. This CDR3 is CSARPTEAFF. Written as DNA, the CDR3 is TGCAGTGCTCGTCCCACTGAAGCTTTCTTT.

This clone was detected only a few times. V and J are TRBV27 and TRBJ2-5; TRBD1 is a possible D gene (6 bases). The CDR3 runs to 14 residues. The ends were cut back, 4 bases at V and 4 bases at J, with 13 bases in the middle. Germline V gene lookup returns CDR1 MNHEY and CDR2 SMNVEV (reference sequence). The CDR3 DNA follows: TGTGCCAGCAGTTCCCAGGGGAATCGAGAGACCCAGTACTTC. Encoded protein: CASSSQGNRETQYF.

The chain carries TRBV30 and TRBJ2-7; D may be TRBD1 (6 bases). Germline loops: CDR1 GTSNPN, CDR2 SVGIG (reference sequence). V lost 3 bases and J 2 bases, leaving 14 bases between the germline ends. This CDR3 is 14 amino acids long. CDR3 amino acids: CAWSKDSLPYEQYF. As DNA, the CDR3 is TGTGCCTGGAGCAAGGACAGCCTCCCCTACGAGCAGTACTTC.

V is TRBV2 and J is TRBJ2-7, with D tentatively TRBD2 (7 bases). V gave up 7 bases and J gave up 8 bases, with 15 bases separating them. The CDR3 consists of 12 residues. In germline, CDR1 is SNHLY, CDR2 FYNNEI. The DNA of the CDR3 is TGTGCCAGCAAGTTGGGGGGGGCCAAGCAGTACTTC. Translation: CASKLGGAKQYF.

This clone was counted once. The rearrangement uses TRBV11-3 and TRBJ2-2, with unresolved D. Trimming took 5 bases from V and 3 from J, leaving 7 bases between them. Per the germline V gene, CDR1 is SGHNT and CDR2 is YENEEA. The CDR3 spans 13 residues. CDR3 residues: CASSARYTGELFF. CDR3 DNA: TGTGCCAGCAGCGCGCGCTACACCGGGGAGCTGTTTTTT.

The chain has TRBV19 and TRBJ2-3, with 14 bases matching TRBD2. Looked up from germline, CDR1 is LNHDA and CDR2 is SQIVND (reference sequence). Trimming at V came to 2 bases and at J to 4 bases, leaving 8 bases not matched to a gene. This CDR3 is built from 18 residues. CDR3 in DNA: TGTGCCAGTAGTATAACCGGGACTAGCGGGGGACTATCAGATACGCAGTATTTT. Its translation is CASSITGTSGGLSDTQYF.

This chain links TRBV5-1 with TRBJ1-1; perhaps TRBD1 as D (5 bases). Trimming stripped 3 bases from V and 0 bases from J, with 12 bases between. This CDR3 comprises 15 residues. Germline V gene lookup returns CDR1 SGHRS and CDR2 YFSETQ. The CDR3 DNA follows: TGCGCCAGCAGCTCTGGGGGGACGGTGAACACTGAAGCTTTCTTT. Its protein is CASSSGGTVNTEAFF.

V gene TRBV6-5 combines with J gene TRBJ2-2; 7 positions match TRBD2. Looked up from germline, CDR1 is MNHEY and CDR2 is SVGAGI. V lost 7 bases to trimming and J lost 5 bases; unmatched junction nucleotides: 7. The CDR3 runs to 14 residues. The CDR3 coding sequence is TGTGCCAGCAAGGAACTGGGGGGGACCGGGGAGCTGTTTTTT. As protein: CASKELGGTGELFF.